The rows below give T cell receptor beta chains drawn from one sample of a study of T-cell memory formation after mild COVID-19. TCRdb re-called the 5' RACE reads with MiXCR, one entry per CDR3 protein. The table shows more than 450,000 distinct CDR3 sequences, with roughly 17% occurring only once. Input material: PBMCs or a T cell subset sorted from them (not recorded which). These receptors were taken from an adult woman who had mild COVID-19 (a few samples of this study predate the infection). Cell type and time point are not known. CDR3s include the opening cysteine and the closing phenylalanine or tryptophan. The order of the fields is V gene, CDR3 protein.

>TRBV11-2
CASSLGRLYEQYF
>TRBV7-2
CASSLRPTAGGPYEQYF
>TRBV7-9
CASSFRGEQFF
>TRBV20-1
CSARDRTSGTHNEQFF
>TRBV15
CATSRLAGTDTQYF
>TRBV7-2
CASSQAGAGYGYTF
>TRBV12-3/TRBV12-4
CASSFGWRDSYEQYF
>TRBV12-3/TRBV12-4
CASSFRRSGLAVVISYNEQFF
>TRBV20-1
CSARAQTPGHYGYTF
>TRBV2
CASSERRGTNQPQHF
>TRBV20-1
CSADRDGYEQYF
>TRBV4-1
CASSQERLSNQPQHF
>TRBV4-1
CASSQVPRKLDYGYTF
>TRBV24-1
CASASRLGSYNEQFF
>TRBV5-1
CASSTGKSQETQYF
>TRBV7-2
CASSLAGLADYYNEQFF
>TRBV27
CASAGRAREQYF
>TRBV18
CASSPPQGQGGTDTQYF
>TRBV6-1
CASSERVLRYEHF
>TRBV7-9
CASSGAGSYGYTF
>TRBV3-1
CASSLSGSAEETQYF
>TRBV29-1
CSVERVTSNEQFF
>TRBV24-1
CATSPGGIGTDTQYF